This entry features one TCR beta chain sequence. The CDR3 spans 14 residues. Germline lookup yields CDR1 DFQATT and CDR2 SNEGSKA (reference sequence). The germline V and J ends were trimmed by 3 bases and 1 base, with 10 bases remaining between them. The data originate from a study of blood T cell repertoires in COVID-19. Across the whole study: Sites in the United States, Italy and Spain provided acute and convalescent COVID-19 samples. T cells, B-cell-depleted T cells, or PBMCs provided the cDNA or gDNA that served as material.

TCRdb's table, derived via immunoSEQ multiplex PCR, lists solely in-frame clones and lacks some. This sample has 120,000 to 150,000 clones, with 85% to 90% found just once. The chain couples TRBV20-1 to TRBJ2-1; D possibly corresponds to TRBD2 (6 bases). The clonotype was recovered from a man aged 45 to 65 who had recovered from COVID-19. The source material was peripheral blood. In nucleotides, the CDR3 is TGCAGTGCTAGTGGAGGGCCATCCTACAATGAGCAGTTCTTC. This codes for CSASGGPSYNEQFF.